This T cell receptor (beta chain) was documented in a study of cytomegalovirus exposure and HLA in healthy donors. The study ran its PCR with 60 Vbeta and 13 Jbeta primers. The assay was immunoSEQ multiplex PCR, and TCRdb's table has in-frame clones only and misses some. This sample lists 95,000 to 150,000 clones; its ten largest clones have around 3.6%. The sample was PBMCs. This receptor was obtained from a young man in good health and CMV-seronegative.

In nucleotides, the CDR3 is TGCGCCAGCAGTGAGTCGACAGGGGGACTACTCACAGATACGCAGTATTTT. Its translation is CASSESTGGLLTDTQYF. The gene calls are TRBV10-1 and TRBJ2-3, with 9 bases matching TRBD1. The germline V gene has CDR1 WNHNN and CDR2 SYGVQD (reference sequence). This CDR3 region has 17 residues. The J segment lost 2 bases and the V segment lost 0 bases, leaving 6 bases of the junction unmatched.